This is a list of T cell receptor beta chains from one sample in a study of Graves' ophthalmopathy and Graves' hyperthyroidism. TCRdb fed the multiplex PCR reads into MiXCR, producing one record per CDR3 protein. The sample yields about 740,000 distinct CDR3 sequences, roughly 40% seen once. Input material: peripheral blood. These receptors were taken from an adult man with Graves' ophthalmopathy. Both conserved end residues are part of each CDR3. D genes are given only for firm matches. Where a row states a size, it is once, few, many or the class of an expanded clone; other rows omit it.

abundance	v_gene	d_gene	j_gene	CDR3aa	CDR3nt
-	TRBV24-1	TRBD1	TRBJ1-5	CATSRPGQGYQPQHF	TGTGCCACCAGTAGACCGGGACAGGGGTATCAGCCCCAGCATTTT
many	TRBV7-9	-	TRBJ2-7	CASSLGGGGPWRF	TGTGCCAGCAGCTTAGGGGGTGGCGGACCCTGGAGGTTC
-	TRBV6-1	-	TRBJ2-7	CASAAGSSGYF	TGTGCCAGTGCCGCGGGGTCGAGCGGGTACTTC
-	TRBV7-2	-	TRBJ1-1	CASRAGQVGKTEAFF	TGTGCCAGCAGAGCGGGGCAGGTCGGAAAGACTGAAGCTTTCTTT
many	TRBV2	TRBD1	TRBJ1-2	CASTDPGTGGLGYTF	TGTGCCAGCACCGACCCAGGGACAGGGGGCTTGGGCTACACCTTC
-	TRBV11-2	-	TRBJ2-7	CASSLVEGRVGYEQYF	TGTGCCAGCAGCTTAGTGGAGGGCAGGGTTGGATACGAGCAGTACTTC
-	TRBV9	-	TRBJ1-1	CASSVDGGLARGF	TGTGCCAGCAGCGTAGATGGGGGACTAGCGCGGGGATTT
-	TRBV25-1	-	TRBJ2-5	CASSDSAGDGLETQYF	TGTGCCAGCAGTGATAGTGCCGGGGACGGACTAGAGACCCAGTACTTC
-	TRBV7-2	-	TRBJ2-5	CASTPPGIQETQYF	TGTGCCAGCACCCCCCCGGGAATCCAAGAGACCCAGTACTTC
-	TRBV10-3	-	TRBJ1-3	CAISESMWDVGNTIYF	TGTGCCATCAGTGAGTCGATGTGGGACGTCGGAAACACCATATATTTT
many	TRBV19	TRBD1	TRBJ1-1	CASRQGGTEAFF	TGTGCCAGCAGACAGGGGGGGACTGAAGCTTTCTTT
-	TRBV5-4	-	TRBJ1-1	CTSQLPGSEAFF	TGTACCAGCCAGCTTCCGGGTTCGGAAGCTTTCTTT
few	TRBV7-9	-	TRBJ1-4	CASSQASAGNEKLFF	TGCGCCAGCAGCCAAGCTTCGGCAGGAAATGAAAAACTGTTTTTT
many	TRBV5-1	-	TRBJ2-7	CASSRDGSYEQYF	TGCGCCAGCAGTCGGGACGGGAGCTACGAGCAGTACTTC
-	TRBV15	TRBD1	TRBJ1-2	CATSRPFQGANPGYGYTF	TGTGCCACCAGCAGGCCCTTTCAGGGGGCGAATCCCGGCTATGGCTACACCTTC
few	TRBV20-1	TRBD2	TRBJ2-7	CSAVVIAGVREQYF	TGCAGTGCAGTTGTTATTGCGGGAGTGCGGGAGCAGTACTTC
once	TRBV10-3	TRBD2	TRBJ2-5	CASSLGHPGLAEKETQYF	TGTGCCAGCAGTTTGGGCCACCCGGGACTAGCGGAAAAAGAGACCCAGTACTTC
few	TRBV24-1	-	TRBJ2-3	CATSRESGTQYF	TGTGCCACCAGTCGGGAGTCGGGTACGCAGTATTTT
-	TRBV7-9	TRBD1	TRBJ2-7	CASSSPRRQGSYEQYF	TGTGCCAGCAGCTCCCCCAGGCGACAGGGCTCCTACGAGCAGTACTTC
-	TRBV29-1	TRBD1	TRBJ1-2	CSVEVTGEIDGYTF	TGCAGCGTGGAAGTTACAGGGGAAATCGATGGCTACACCTTC
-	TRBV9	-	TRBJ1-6	CASSLVGQYDSPPHF	TGTGCCAGCAGCCTAGTTGGGCAGTATGATTCACCCCCCCACTTT
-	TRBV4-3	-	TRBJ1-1	CASSPTGGEAFF	TGCGCCAGCAGCCCCACGGGGGGGGAAGCTTTCTTT
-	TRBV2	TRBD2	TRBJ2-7	CASSEALGGGEPQQYF	TGTGCCAGCAGTGAAGCGCTGGGGGGGGGGGAGCCCCAGCAGTACTTC
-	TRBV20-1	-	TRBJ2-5	CSERAGDETQYF	TGCAGTGAAAGAGCCGGGGATGAGACCCAGTACTTC